Here is one T cell receptor (beta chain) with its context. What it recognizes is unknown. V was shortened by 5 bases and J by 10 bases, with 23 bases between the two germline ends. CDR3 length: 15 residues. This sample is part of a study of T-cell memory formation after mild COVID-19. Whole-study results and caveats: Mainly in CM and EM were contracting CD4+ clones; CD8+ were in EMRA.

TCRdb passed the 5' RACE reads through MiXCR, listing each CDR3 protein once. This sample carries about 470,000 distinct CDR3 sequences, 20% to 30% of them seen once, and the ten largest clones take around 12%. Sequencing was done on a sample of PBMCs or a T cell subset sorted from them (not recorded which). The chain joins TRBV12-3 or TRBV12-4 to TRBJ1-1; D gene ambiguous. The receptor comes from an adult woman who had mild COVID-19 (a few samples of this study predate the infection). Cell type and time point are not known. The CDR3 region is CASSPFSGWTETAFF. As DNA, the CDR3 is TGTGCCAGCAGTCCTTTCTCAGGTTGGACGGAGACAGCTTTCTTT.